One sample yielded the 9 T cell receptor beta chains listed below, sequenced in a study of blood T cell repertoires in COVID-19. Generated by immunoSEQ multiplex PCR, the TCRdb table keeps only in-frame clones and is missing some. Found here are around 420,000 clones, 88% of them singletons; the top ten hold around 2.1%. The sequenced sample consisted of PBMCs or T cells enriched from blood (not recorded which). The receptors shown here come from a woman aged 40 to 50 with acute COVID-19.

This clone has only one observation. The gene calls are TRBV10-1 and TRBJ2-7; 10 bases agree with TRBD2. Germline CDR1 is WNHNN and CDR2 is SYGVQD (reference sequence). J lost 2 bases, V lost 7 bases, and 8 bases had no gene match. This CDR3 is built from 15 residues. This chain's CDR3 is CASTTSGGDAYEQYF. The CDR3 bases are TGCGCCAGCACCACCAGCGGGGGGGATGCCTACGAGCAGTACTTC.

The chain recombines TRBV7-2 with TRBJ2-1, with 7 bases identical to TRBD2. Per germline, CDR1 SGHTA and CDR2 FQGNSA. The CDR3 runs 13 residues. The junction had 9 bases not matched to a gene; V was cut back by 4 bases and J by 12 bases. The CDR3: CASSSRRETAQFF. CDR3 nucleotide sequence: TGTGCCAGCAGCTCTAGGCGGGAGACAGCGCAGTTCTTC.

The DNA of the CDR3 is TGTGCCAGCAGTGAAGCGCGGCTAGCGGGGGGGTACCAAGAGACCCAGTACTTC. It is translated as CASSEARLAGGYQETQYF. The chain carries TRBV2 and TRBJ2-5; 12 nucleotides match TRBD2. Germline assignment: CDR1 SNHLY and CDR2 FYNNEI. The V and J ends lost 0 bases and 0 bases, in that order; junction bases with no gene match: 5. The CDR3 totals 18 residues.

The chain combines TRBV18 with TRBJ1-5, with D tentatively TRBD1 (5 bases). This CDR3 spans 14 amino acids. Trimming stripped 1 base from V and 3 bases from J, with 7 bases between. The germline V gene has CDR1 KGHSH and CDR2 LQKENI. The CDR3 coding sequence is TGTGCCAGCTCACCACAAGGGGCCAATCAGCCCCAGCATTTT. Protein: CASSPQGANQPQHF.

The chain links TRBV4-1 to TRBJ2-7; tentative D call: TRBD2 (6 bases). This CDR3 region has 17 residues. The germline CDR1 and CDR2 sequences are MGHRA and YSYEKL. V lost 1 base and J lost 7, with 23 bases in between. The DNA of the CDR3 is TGCGCCAGCAGCCAAGTATCGGGGCCAGGGAGGTTCGGGGAGCAGTACTTC. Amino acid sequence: CASSQVSGPGRFGEQYF.

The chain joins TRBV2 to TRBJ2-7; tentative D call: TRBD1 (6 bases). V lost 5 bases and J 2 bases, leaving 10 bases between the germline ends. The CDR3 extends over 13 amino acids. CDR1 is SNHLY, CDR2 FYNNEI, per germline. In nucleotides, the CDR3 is TGTGCCAGCAGTAAAGGGACAACCTACGAGCAGTACTTC. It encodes CASSKGTTYEQYF.

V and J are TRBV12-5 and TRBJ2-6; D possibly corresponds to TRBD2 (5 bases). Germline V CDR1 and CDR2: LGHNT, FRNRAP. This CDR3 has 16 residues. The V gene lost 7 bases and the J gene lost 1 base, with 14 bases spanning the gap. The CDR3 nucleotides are TGTGCTAGTGATCTTGACGGGGTTTCTGGGGCCAACGTCCTGACTTTC. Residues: CASDLDGVSGANVLTF.

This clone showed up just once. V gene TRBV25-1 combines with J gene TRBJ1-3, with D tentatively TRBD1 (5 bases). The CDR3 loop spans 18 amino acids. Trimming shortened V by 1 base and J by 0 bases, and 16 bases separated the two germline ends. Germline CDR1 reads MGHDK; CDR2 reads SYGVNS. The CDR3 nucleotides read TGTGCCAGCAGTGAATTTAGCGGGGGGATACGCTCTGGAAACACCATATATTTT. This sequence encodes CASSEFSGGIRSGNTIYF. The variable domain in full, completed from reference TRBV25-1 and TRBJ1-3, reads EADIYQTPRYLVIGTGKKITLECSQTMGHDKMYWYQQDPGMELHLIHYSYGVNSTEKGDLSSESTVSRIRTEHFPLTLESARPSHTSQYLCASSEFSGGIRSGNTIYFGEGSWLTVV.

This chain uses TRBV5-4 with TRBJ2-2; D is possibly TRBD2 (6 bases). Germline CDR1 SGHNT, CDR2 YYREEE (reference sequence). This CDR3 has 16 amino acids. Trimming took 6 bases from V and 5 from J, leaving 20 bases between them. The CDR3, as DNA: TGTGCCAGCACCAATTCAACGGCAGGGAGGACCGGGGAGCTGTTTTTT. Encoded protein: CASTNSTAGRTGELFF.